The 15 T cell receptor beta chains reported below all come from one sample, sequenced in a study of T cell repertoires in cytomegalovirus infection (dated by TCRdb to 2018 to 2020). This sample was sequenced with an Illumina HiSeq 1500. TCRdb reanalyzed the raw reads on its own, using fastp at Q25 for trimming and MiXCR for clone calling, and kept in-frame beta chains. Merged by CDR3 protein, the rows form single entries marked with the most common genes and DNA. Present in this sample are more than 650,000 distinct CDR3 sequences, approximately 40% of which were seen just once. The top ten clonotypes cover under 3.5% of the sample. Input material: PBMCs. The receptor source for this set is a human donor in good health (CMV status not recorded). Some clones in this sample may be carry-over from other donors' samples.

The chain employs TRBV23-1 and TRBJ2-5; TRBD2 is a possible D gene (6 bases). TRBV23-1 is designated an ORF whose function remains uncertain. V was cut by 0 bases and J by 5 bases, with 7 bases left in between. The CDR3 extends over 13 amino acids. CDR3 nucleotide sequence: TGCGCCAGCAGTCAATCGGGGAGGGAGACCCAGTACTTC. Its protein product is CASSQSGRETQYF.

In DNA, the CDR3 is TGTGCCAGCCCCTACGACAGGGTAGAAGAGACCCAGTACTTC. It is translated as CASPYDRVEETQYF. The J gene is TRBJ2-5, the V gene TRBV11-2; 7 nucleotides line up with TRBD1. Germline V gene sequence: CDR1 SGHAT, CDR2 FQNNGV. CDR3 size: 14 residues. V lost 8 bases to trimming and J lost 3 bases; unmatched junction nucleotides: 9. The whole variable domain, remainder taken from reference TRBV11-2 and TRBJ2-5, is EAGVAQSPRYKIIEKRQSVAFWCNPISGHATLYWYQQILGQGPKLLIQFQNNGVVDDSQLPKDRFSAERLKGVDSTLKIQPAKLEDSAVYLCASPYDRVEETQYFGPGTRLLVL.

This chain joins TRBV6-8 and TRBJ2-1; the D gene is possibly TRBD2 (6 bases). Trimming cost V 2 bases and J 2 bases, with 13 bases left between them. Germline CDR1 and CDR2: MNHGY and SAAAGT. This CDR3 is 16 amino acids long. Written as DNA, the CDR3 is TGTGCCAGCAGTTACCGCACTAGCTTCCCCTACAATGAGCAGTTCTTC. The encoded protein is CASSYRTSFPYNEQFF.

This clonotype came up a few times. The rearrangement joins TRBV7-9 to TRBJ1-1; TRBD1 is a possible D gene (5 bases). Germline lookup yields CDR1 SEHNR and CDR2 FQNEAQ (reference sequence). V was clipped by 0 bases and J by 4 bases, with 12 bases between them. The CDR3 covers 15 residues. CDR3 nucleotide sequence: TGTGCCAGCAGCTTAGCGCGTCAGGGCCCCACTGAAGCTTTCTTT. It codes for CASSLARQGPTEAFF. The full variable domain, rest sourced from reference TRBV7-9 and TRBJ1-1, is DTGVSQNPRHKITKRGQNVTFRCDPISEHNRLYWYRQTLGQGPEFLTYFQNEAQLEKSRLLSDRFSAERPKGSFSTLEIQRTEQGDSAMYLCASSLARQGPTEAFFGQGTRLTVV.

This clonotype came up a few times. V is TRBV11-2 and J is TRBJ2-2; D not resolved. Germline CDR1 is SGHAT and CDR2 is FQNNGV. This CDR3 is 13 amino acids long. V gave up 6 bases and J gave up 8 bases, with 13 bases separating them. The CDR3 DNA follows: TGTGCCAGCAGTCGTAGGACGTCGGGGGAGCTGTTTTTT. Translation: CASSRRTSGELFF.

With respect to this clonotype: At one end the junction does not follow the germline gene, possibly because of a read error. This chain's CDR3 is CASSLRLNTESFF. CDR3 bases: TGTGCTAGCAGCTTACGCTTGAACACTGAATCTTTCTTT. The chain has TRBV7-7 and TRBJ1-1; D not certain. CDR1 and CDR2 from the germline V gene are SSHAT and FNYEAQ (reference sequence). This CDR3 has 13 amino acids.

About this clonotype: This may arise from a read error, as a much more abundant clone is one base away. J is TRBJ1-6 and V is TRBV10-3; perhaps TRBD1 as D (5 bases). The CDR3 has 13 residues. The V gene lost 3 bases and the J gene lost 5 bases, with 5 bases spanning the gap. Germline CDR1 reads ENHRY; CDR2 reads SYGVKD. CDR3 loop: CAISDRDNSPLHF. The DNA of the CDR3 is TGTGCCATCAGTGACAGGGATAATTCACCCCTCCACTTT.

Remarks on this clonotype: A read error may explain this, as a much larger clone is one base away. V gene TRBV25-1 combines with J gene TRBJ1-6; D is uncertain. V lost 8 bases and J 0 bases, leaving 8 bases between the germline ends. The germline CDR1 and CDR2 sequences are MGHDK and SYGVNS. The CDR3 length is 14 residues. CDR3 DNA sequence: TGTGCCAGCGGGAAGAGCTCCTATAATTCACCCCTCCACTTT. Its protein product is CASGKSSYNSPLHF.

This clonotype was recorded once. This chain connects TRBV27 to TRBJ1-6; D is possibly TRBD1 (6 bases). Trimming removed 7 bases at V and 10 bases at J, with 11 bases between. The CDR3 is 12 amino acids. From germline, CDR1 is MNHEY and CDR2 SMNVEV (reference sequence). The DNA of the CDR3 is TGTGCCAGCAAGGGGGAGCGGTCACCCCTCCACTTT. It specifies CASKGERSPLHF.

The chain recombines TRBV7-2 with TRBJ1-3, with D unresolved. V lost 3 bases and J lost 0, with 12 bases in between. The CDR3 totals 16 residues. CDR1 is SGHTA and CDR2 is FQGNSA in the germline V gene. CDR3: CASSFGPRTSGNTIYF. In DNA, the CDR3 is TGTGCCAGCAGCTTCGGTCCCCGGACCTCTGGAAACACCATATATTTT.

The rearrangement joins TRBV5-1 to TRBJ1-6, with TRBD1 as a possible D gene (5 bases). Germline loops: CDR1 SGHRS, CDR2 YFSETQ. Trimming took 7 bases from V and 7 from J, leaving 24 bases between them. The CDR3 runs to 17 residues. The CDR3 loop reads CASEPTGGFGRNSPLHF. Written as DNA, the CDR3 is TGCGCCAGCGAGCCCACCGGGGGGTTTGGCAGGAATTCACCCCTCCACTTT.

The gene calls are TRBV2 and TRBJ2-1; no firm D call. V was cut by 11 bases and J by 10 bases, with 27 bases left in between. Germline CDR1 SNHLY, CDR2 FYNNEI. The CDR3 spans 15 residues. The CDR3 here is CASPIYLAGREEQFF. CDR3 nucleotides: TGTGCCTCCCCTATATACTTAGCCGGACGTGAGGAGCAGTTCTTC.

The V and J genes are TRBV5-4 and TRBJ2-1, with TRBD1 identical over 10 bases. The germline V gene has CDR1 SGHNT and CDR2 YYREEE (reference sequence). This CDR3 has 16 residues. With 3 bases clipped from V and 4 bases from J, the junction kept 7 bases outside the gene matches. The CDR3 bases are TGTGCCAGCAGCTGGCGACAGGGGGCAGGTTACAATGAGCAGTTCTTC. Translating gives CASSWRQGAGYNEQFF.

This chain uses TRBV7-2 with TRBJ1-1; 7 bases are shared with TRBD1. The germline V gene encodes CDR1 SGHTA and CDR2 FQGNSA. After removal of 1 base from V and 0 bases from J, the junction contained 5 bases not matched to a gene. This CDR3 is built from 16 residues. CDR3 in DNA: TGTGCCAGCAGCTTAGAACAGGGGCGAATGAACACTGAAGCTTTCTTT. This sequence encodes CASSLEQGRMNTEAFF.

The chain carries TRBV27 and TRBJ2-2; D possibly corresponds to TRBD2 (6 bases). Germline-derived CDR1 and CDR2 are MNHEY and SMNVEV (reference sequence). The CDR3 has 15 amino acids. Trimming pared 6 bases from V and 0 bases from J, leaving 11 bases between. The DNA for the CDR3 is TGTGCCAGCAGAACGGGGGTAGCGAACACCGGGGAGCTGTTTTTT. Translating gives CASRTGVANTGELFF.